The entry below describes one T cell receptor (beta chain). Its target is unknown. The sample originates from a study of post-analysis software for immune sequencing data. CDR3 length equals 17 residues. CDR1 MNHEY and CDR2 SMNVEV come from the germline V gene (reference sequence). Trimming cost V 5 bases and J 0 bases, with 16 bases left between them. Study-wide results and limits: Samples prepared in the same batch strongly co-clustered by F measure. Significantly lower normalized Chao1 diversity was seen in multiple sclerosis patients than in controls. About five TRBV segments, including TRBV5-6, TRBV5-1 and TRBV20-1, were more frequent in patients than controls.

TCR beta cDNA libraries had unique molecular identifiers. Each CDR3 protein is one row after TCRdb ran MiXCR on the PCR reads. The repertoire holds hundreds of thousands of distinct CDR3 sequences, with approximately 60% as singletons. The chain uses TRBV27 and TRBJ1-4, with unresolved D. The sequence was collected from a girl aged 2 to 9 with multiple sclerosis. The sequenced sample was blood. The CDR3 sequence is CASSLSGLGATNEKLFF. CDR3 sequence (DNA): TGTGCCAGCAGTCTCTCGGGTTTGGGAGCAACTAATGAAAAACTGTTTTTT.